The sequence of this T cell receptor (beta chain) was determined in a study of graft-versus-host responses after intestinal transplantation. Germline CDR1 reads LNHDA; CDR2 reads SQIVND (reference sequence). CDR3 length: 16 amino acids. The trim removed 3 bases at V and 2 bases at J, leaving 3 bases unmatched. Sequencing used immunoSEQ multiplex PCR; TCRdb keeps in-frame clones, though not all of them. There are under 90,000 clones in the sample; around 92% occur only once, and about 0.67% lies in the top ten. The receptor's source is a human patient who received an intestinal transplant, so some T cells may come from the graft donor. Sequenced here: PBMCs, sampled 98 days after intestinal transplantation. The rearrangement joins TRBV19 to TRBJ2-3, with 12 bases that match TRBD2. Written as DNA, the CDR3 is TGTGCCAGTAGTATTTGGACTAGCGGGATCACAGATACGCAGTATTTT. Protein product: CASSIWTSGITDTQYF.